Presented here are 5 T cell receptor beta chains from one specimen sequenced in a study of blood T cells in healthy people across ages. Primed by a sample-barcoded 5' primer and a J-beta primer mix, a second PCR proceeded for roughly 6 to 12 cycles. MiXCR, applied by TCRdb to the 5' RACE reads, yields one record per CDR3 protein. The data show hundreds of thousands of distinct CDR3 sequences, with less than 35% seen just once and less than 20% held by the top ten. Sequences were obtained from blood. The receptors here all came from a woman older than 75 in good health.

Worth noting for this clonotype: A much larger clone is a single base away; this may be a read error. CDR3 bases: TGTGCCAGCAGCGTAGGGACAGGGTACGATGAGCAGTTCTTC. It is translated as CASSVGTGYDEQFF. This rearrangement joins TRBV11-2 to TRBJ2-1; TRBD1 matches 9 bases. After removal of 5 bases from V and 8 bases from J, the junction contained 7 bases not matched to a gene. The germline CDR1 and CDR2 sequences are SGHAT and FQNNGV. CDR3 length equals 14 residues.

In its sample, this clonotype was seen many times. A read error is possible here, since a much larger clone lies one base away. V and J are TRBV9 and TRBJ2-7, with D maybe TRBD2 (6 bases). V was trimmed by 1 base and J by 9 bases, leaving 14 bases between them. Germline V gene sequence: CDR1 SGDLS, CDR2 YYNGEE. The CDR3 spans 13 residues. The CDR3 DNA reads as TGTGCCAGCAGCGTACTGGAAATGGGGGGGCAGTACTTC. It codes for CASSVLEMGGQYF. Together with reference TRBV9 and TRBJ2-7, the CDR3 gives the full variable domain: DSGVTQTPKHLITATGQRVTLRCSPRSGDLSVYWYQQSLDQGLQFLIQYYNGEERAKGNILERFSAQQFPDLHSELNLSSLELGDSALYFCASSVLEMGGQYFGPGTRLTVT.

The chain employs TRBV13 and TRBJ2-4; possible D gene TRBD2, 6 bases. The J call is uncertain, as TRBJ2-7 better fits the DNA end. CDR1 and CDR2 from the germline V gene are PRHDT and FYEKMQ (reference sequence). There are 15 residues in the CDR3. The CDR3 DNA follows: TGTGCCAGCAGCTTGCATGATAGCGGTGGTTACGAGCAGTACTTC. This encodes CASSLHDSGGYEQYF.

The chain recombines TRBV6-2 or TRBV6-3 with TRBJ1-5; 9 bases match TRBD1. J was trimmed by 3 bases and V by 0 bases; bases with no gene match: 6. The germline CDR1 and CDR2 sequences are MNHEY and SVGEGT. There are 17 residues in the CDR3. The CDR3 region is CASSYSMGQGNNQPQHF. The CDR3, as DNA: TGTGCCAGCAGTTACTCGATGGGACAGGGTAACAATCAGCCCCAGCATTTT.

In regard to this clonotype: This may come from a read error, since a much larger clone is one base off. The rearrangement joins TRBV4-2 to TRBJ1-5; D gene uncertain. CDR1 LGHNA and CDR2 YNFKEQ come from the germline V gene. CDR3 length: 16 amino acids. CDR3 protein: CASSQDALYSNPPQHF. DNA for the CDR3: TGTGCCAGCAGCCAGGACGCCCTATATAGCAATCCGCCCCAGCATTTT.